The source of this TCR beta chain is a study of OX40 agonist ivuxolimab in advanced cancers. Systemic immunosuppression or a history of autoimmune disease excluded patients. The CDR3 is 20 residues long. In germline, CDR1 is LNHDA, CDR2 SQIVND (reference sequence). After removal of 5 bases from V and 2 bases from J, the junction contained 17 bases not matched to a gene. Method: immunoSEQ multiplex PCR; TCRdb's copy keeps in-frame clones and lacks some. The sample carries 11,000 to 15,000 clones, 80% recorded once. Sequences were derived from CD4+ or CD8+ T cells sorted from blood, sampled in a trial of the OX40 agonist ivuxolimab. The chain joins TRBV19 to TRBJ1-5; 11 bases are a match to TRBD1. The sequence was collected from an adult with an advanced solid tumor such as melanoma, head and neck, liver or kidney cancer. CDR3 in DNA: TGTGCCAGTAGTCCCTCTGCCGGGACAGGGGGGGAATGGGGCAATCAGCCCCAGCATTTT. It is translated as CASSPSAGTGGEWGNQPQHF.